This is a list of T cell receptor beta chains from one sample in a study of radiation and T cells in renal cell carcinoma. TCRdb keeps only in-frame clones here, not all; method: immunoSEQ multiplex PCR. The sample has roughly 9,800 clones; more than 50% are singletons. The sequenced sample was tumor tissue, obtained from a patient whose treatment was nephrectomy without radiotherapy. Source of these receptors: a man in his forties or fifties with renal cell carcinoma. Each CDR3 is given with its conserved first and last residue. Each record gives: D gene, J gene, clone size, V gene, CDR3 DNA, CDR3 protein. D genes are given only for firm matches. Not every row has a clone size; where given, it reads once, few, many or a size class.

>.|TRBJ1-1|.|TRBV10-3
TGTGCCATCAGTGAAGGGGTGAACACTGAAGCTTTCTTT
CAISEGVNTEAFF
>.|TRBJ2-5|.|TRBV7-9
TGTGCCAGCAGTCCGCCGCTGCGGGCAGGGACCCAGTACTTC
CASSPPLRAGTQYF
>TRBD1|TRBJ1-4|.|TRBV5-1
TGCGCCAGCAGCATCCCCCGGGACAGGGGTAATGAAAAACTGTTTTTT
CASSIPRDRGNEKLFF
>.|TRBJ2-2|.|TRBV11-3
TGTGCCAGCAGCTACAGGGAGGTCACCGGGGAGCTGTTTTTT
CASSYREVTGELFF
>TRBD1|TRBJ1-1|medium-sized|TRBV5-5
TGTGCCAGCAGCTTTCATACAGGGGGTATTGCTGAAGCTTTCTTT
CASSFHTGGIAEAFF
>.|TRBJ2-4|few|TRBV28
TGTGCCAGCAGTTTGCCGGGAGTGGCCAAAAACATTCAGTACTTC
CASSLPGVAKNIQYF
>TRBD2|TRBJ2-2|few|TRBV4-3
TGCGCCAGCAGCCAAGGACTAGCGGGAGATTCCCCCGGGGAGCTGTTTTTT
CASSQGLAGDSPGELFF
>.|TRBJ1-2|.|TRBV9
TGTGCCAGCTGGGGGGTGACTGCACCTTATGGCTACACCTTC
CASWGVTAPYGYTF
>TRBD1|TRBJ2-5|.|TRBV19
TGTGCCAGTGGCGGACAGGGGCTGTGGGAGACCCAGTACTTC
CASGGQGLWETQYF
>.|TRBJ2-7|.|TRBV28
TGTGCCAGCAGTCCCACAAGGTTTGAGCAGTACTTC
CASSPTRFEQYF
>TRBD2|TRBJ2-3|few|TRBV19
TGTGCCAGTAGTATGACAAGCGGGAGGGCCGGAGATACGCAGTATTTT
CASSMTSGRAGDTQYF
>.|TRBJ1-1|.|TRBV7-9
TGTGCCAGCAGCTTAGCGGGGGGGAACACTGAAGCTTTCTTT
CASSLAGGNTEAFF
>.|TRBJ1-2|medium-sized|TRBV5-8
TGTGCCAGCAGTCTGGACGGGTCCTATGGCTACACCTTC
CASSLDGSYGYTF
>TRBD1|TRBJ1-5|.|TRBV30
TGTGCCTGGGCCGGGACAGGGGATGGTCAGCCCCAGCATTTT
CAWAGTGDGQPQHF
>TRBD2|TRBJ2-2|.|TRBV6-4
TGTGCCAGCAGTGACTCGGCGGGAGGGCCCGGGGAGCTGTTTTTT
CASSDSAGGPGELFF
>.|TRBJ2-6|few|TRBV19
TGTGCCAGTAGTGTGCGACTGACAAATCACAGTCGGGCCAACGTCCTGACTTTC
CASSVRLTNHSRANVLTF
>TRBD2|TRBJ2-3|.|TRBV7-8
TGTGCCAGCAGCTTAGGGACTAGCGGGATGAAAGATACGCAGTATTTT
CASSLGTSGMKDTQYF
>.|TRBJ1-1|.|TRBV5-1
TGCGCCAGCAGCTTGTTGGACGGGAACACTGAAGCTTTCTTT
CASSLLDGNTEAFF
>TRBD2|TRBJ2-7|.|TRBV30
TGTGCCTGGAGTGTGCCCCGGGCTATGAGCGGGGTTTCCTACGAGCAGTACTTC
CAWSVPRAMSGVSYEQYF
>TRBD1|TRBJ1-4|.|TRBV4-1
TGCGCCAGCAGCCAAGATTCCGGGACAGTCCCCAAAAAACTGTTTTTT
CASSQDSGTVPKKLFF
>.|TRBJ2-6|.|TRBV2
TGTGCCAGCAGCGCCACTGGAGGGGCTGGGGCCAACGTCCTGACTTTC
CASSATGGAGANVLTF
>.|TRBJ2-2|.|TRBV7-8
TGTGCCAGCAGCTCCCGGCGGGACTTTAGTATCTCCCTGTTTTTT
CASSSRRDFSISLFF
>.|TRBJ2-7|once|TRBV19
TGTGCCAGTAGTAAAGCCGTTGGTAGGGGGAAATCCTACGAGCAGTACTTC
CASSKAVGRGKSYEQYF
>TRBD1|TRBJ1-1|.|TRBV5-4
TGTGCCAGCAGCTTTCATACAGGGGGTATTGCTGAAGCTTTCTTT
CASSFHTGGIAEAFF